The present TCR beta chain was sequenced within a study of early T cells in non-severe SARS-CoV-2 infection. This clonotype was detected ten times or more. One entry per CDR3 protein, called by TCRdb with MiXCR from the 5' RACE reads. Counted here are 90,000 to 130,000 distinct CDR3 sequences, 9% to 13% occurring once; the ten biggest clones make up around 3%. Sequenced sample: whole blood. The sequence was obtained from an adult who was a healthcare worker with PCR-confirmed SARS-CoV-2 infection or an uninfected control (not recorded which).

The CDR3 DNA is TGTGCCAGCAGCGGGGGCGTCAGGGACACCGGGGAGCTGTTTTTT. Its protein product is CASSGGVRDTGELFF. This chain joins TRBV7-6 and TRBJ2-2; weak D call: TRBD1 (6 bases). The CDR3 length is 15 residues. V lost 5 bases to trimming and J lost 3 bases, with 13 bases between them. Germline loops: CDR1 SGHVS, CDR2 FNYEAQ.